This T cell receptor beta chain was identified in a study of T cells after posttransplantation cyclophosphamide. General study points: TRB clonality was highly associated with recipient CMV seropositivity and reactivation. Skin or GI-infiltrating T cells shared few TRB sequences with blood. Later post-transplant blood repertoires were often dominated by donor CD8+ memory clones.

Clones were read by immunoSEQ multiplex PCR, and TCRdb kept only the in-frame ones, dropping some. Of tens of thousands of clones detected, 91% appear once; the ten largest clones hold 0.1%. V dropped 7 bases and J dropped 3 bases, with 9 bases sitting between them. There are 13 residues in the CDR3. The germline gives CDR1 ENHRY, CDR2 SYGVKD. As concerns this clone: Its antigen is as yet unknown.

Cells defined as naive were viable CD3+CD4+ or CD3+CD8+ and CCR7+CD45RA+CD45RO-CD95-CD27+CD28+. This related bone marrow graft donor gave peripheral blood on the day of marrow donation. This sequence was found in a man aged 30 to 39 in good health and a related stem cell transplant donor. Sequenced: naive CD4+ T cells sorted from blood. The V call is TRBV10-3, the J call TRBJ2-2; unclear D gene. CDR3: CAINQQYTGELFF. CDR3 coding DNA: TGTGCCATCAACCAACAGTACACCGGGGAGCTGTTTTTT.